Each of the 8 T cell receptor beta chains below was sequenced from the same sample in a study of blood T cell repertoires in COVID-19. Sequencing used immunoSEQ multiplex PCR; TCRdb keeps in-frame clones, though not all of them. Of under 95,000 clones listed, around 90% were seen once; the top ten hold over 4.5%. The sequenced sample consisted of peripheral blood. These receptors originate from a human donor in a cohort sampled during active COVID-19.

The chain employs TRBV19 and TRBJ1-1, with D possibly matching TRBD1 (5 bases). Germline CDR1 LNHDA, CDR2 SQIVND (reference sequence). This CDR3 comprises 15 residues. The V end lost 4 bases, the J end lost 10 bases, and 22 bases lay between the germline ends. The CDR3, as DNA: TGTGCCAGTAGTACGGACACTTGGCATAGGGGTTCAGCTTTCTTT. As protein: CASSTDTWHRGSAFF.

The chain uses TRBV9 and TRBJ2-5; 8 nucleotides align to TRBD2. The ends lost 4 bases at V and 5 bases at J; junction bases unmatched: 16. This CDR3 comprises 17 residues. Germline V gene sequence: CDR1 SGDLS, CDR2 YYNGEE. DNA of the CDR3: TGTGCCAGCAGCCCCCTCCCGGGACTAGATCTGACGGAGACCCAGTACTTC. Its protein is CASSPLPGLDLTETQYF.

The J gene is TRBJ2-3, the V gene TRBV3-1 (or the pseudogene TRBV3-2); D gene uncertain. The length of the CDR3 is 17 residues. Trimming cost V 6 bases and J 1 base, with 20 bases left between them. The germline CDR1 and CDR2 sequences are LGHDT and YNNKEL (reference sequence). CDR3 nucleotides: TGTGCCAGCAGTCCAAGAAGTGTGGCTTTCCGCACAGATACGCAGTATTTT. It specifies CASSPRSVAFRTDTQYF.

The genes are TRBV6-6 and TRBJ2-2; D remains ambiguous. V was trimmed by 5 bases and J by 7 bases, leaving 8 bases between them. CDR1 and CDR2 from the germline V gene are MNHNY and SVGAGI (reference sequence). This CDR3 contains 12 residues. In DNA, the CDR3 is TGTGCCAGCAGTCTGCCGGGCGGGGAGCTGTTTTTT. Protein: CASSLPGGELFF.

The rearrangement links TRBV4-1 to TRBJ1-3; a weak D match, TRBD1 (6 bases). Germline-derived CDR1 and CDR2 are MGHRA and YSYEKL. V lost 0 bases and J lost 6, with 21 bases in between. CDR3 length equals 18 residues. CDR3 region: CASSQDWKVAGAENTIYF. Here the CDR3 DNA reads TGCGCCAGCAGCCAAGATTGGAAGGTCGCGGGGGCCGAAAACACCATATATTTT.

J is TRBJ1-4 and V is TRBV7-2; TRBD1 agrees at 8 bases. This CDR3 spans 15 amino acids. Germline lookup yields CDR1 SGHTA and CDR2 FQGNSA. V gave up 5 bases and J gave up 8 bases; unmatched junction bases: 10. The DNA for the CDR3 is TGTGCCAGCAGCCTCACCGGGACAGGCTACGAAAAACTGTTTTTT. Its translation is CASSLTGTGYEKLFF.

This rearrangement joins TRBV7-8 to TRBJ1-6; 9 bases align to TRBD1. The CDR3 extends over 15 amino acids. J lost 9 bases, V lost 1 base, and 4 bases had no gene match. Germline V gene sequence: CDR1 SGHVS, CDR2 FQNEAQ. The CDR3 nucleotides read TGTGCCAGCAGCTTAGAGACAGGGGGAATTTCACCCCTCCACTTT. Its translation is CASSLETGGISPLHF.

The rearrangement links TRBV30 to TRBJ1-5; TRBD1 might be the D (6 bases). Trimming removed 3 bases from V and 1 base from J, with 13 bases in between. In germline, CDR1 is GTSNPN, CDR2 SVGIG (reference sequence). This CDR3 contains 15 residues. The CDR3, as DNA: TGTGCCTGGAGGGGGACATCAAGGAGCAATCAGCCCCAGCATTTT. This sequence encodes CAWRGTSRSNQPQHF.